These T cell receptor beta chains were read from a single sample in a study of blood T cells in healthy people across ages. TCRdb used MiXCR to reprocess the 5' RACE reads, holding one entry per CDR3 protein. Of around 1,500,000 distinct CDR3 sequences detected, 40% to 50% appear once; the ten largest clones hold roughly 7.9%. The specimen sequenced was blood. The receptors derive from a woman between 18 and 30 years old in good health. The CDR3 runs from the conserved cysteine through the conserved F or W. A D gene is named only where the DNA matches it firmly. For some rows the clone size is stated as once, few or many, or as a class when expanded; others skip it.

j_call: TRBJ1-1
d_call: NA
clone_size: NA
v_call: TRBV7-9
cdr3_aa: CASSFEFFGGQTTEAFF
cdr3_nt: TGTGCCAGCAGCTTTGAATTTTTCGGGGGGCAGACCACTGAAGCTTTCTTT

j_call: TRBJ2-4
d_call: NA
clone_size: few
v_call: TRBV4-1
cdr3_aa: CASSRSDTLAKNIQYF
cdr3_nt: TGCGCCAGCAGCCGGAGCGACACGTTAGCCAAAAACATTCAGTACTTC

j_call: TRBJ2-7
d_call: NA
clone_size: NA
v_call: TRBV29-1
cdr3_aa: CSVGSRFIMAYEQYF
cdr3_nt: TGCAGCGTTGGAAGCCGCTTTATTATGGCCTACGAGCAGTACTTC

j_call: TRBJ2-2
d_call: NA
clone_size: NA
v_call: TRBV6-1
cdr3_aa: CASSPINSFAGELFF
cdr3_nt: TGTGCCAGCAGTCCTATCAACAGTTTCGCCGGGGAGCTGTTTTTT

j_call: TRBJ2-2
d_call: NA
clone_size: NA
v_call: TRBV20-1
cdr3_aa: CSAAPGERTGELFF
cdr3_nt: TGCAGTGCTGCCCCGGGGGAACGAACCGGGGAGCTGTTTTTT

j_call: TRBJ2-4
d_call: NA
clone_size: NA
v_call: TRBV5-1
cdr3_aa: CASSLQGTLAKNIQYF
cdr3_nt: TGCGCCAGCAGCCTACAGGGGACTCTAGCCAAAAACATTCAGTACTTC

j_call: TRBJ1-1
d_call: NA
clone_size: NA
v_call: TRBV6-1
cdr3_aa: CASSDIGLTSTEAFF
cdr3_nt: TGTGCCAGCAGTGATATAGGGCTCACGTCGACTGAAGCTTTCTTT

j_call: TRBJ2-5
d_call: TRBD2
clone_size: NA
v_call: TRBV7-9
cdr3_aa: CASSLARTSGSETQYF
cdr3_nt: TGTGCCAGCAGCTTAGCCAGGACTAGCGGGAGTGAGACCCAGTACTTC

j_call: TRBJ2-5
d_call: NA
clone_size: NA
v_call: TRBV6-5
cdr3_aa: CASSDIRQETQYF
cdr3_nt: TGTGCCAGCAGTGACATTAGGCAAGAGACCCAGTACTTC

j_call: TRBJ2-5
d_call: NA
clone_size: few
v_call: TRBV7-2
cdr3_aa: CASSSRGPQETQYF
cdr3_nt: TGTGCCAGCAGCTCCAGGGGTCCCCAAGAGACCCAGTACTTC

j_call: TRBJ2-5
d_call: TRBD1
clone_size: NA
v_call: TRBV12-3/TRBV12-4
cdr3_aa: CASSVLGGQGASQYF
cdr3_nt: TGTGCCAGCAGTGTCCTCGGGGGACAGGGGGCCTCCCAGTACTTC

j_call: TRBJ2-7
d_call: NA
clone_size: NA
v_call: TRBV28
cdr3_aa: CASRSASSLYEQYF
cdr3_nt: TGTGCCAGCAGATCAGCCTCTTCCCTCTACGAGCAGTACTTC

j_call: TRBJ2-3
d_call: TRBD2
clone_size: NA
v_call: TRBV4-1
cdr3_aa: CASSQLADQGNTQYF
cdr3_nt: TGCGCCAGCAGCCAACTAGCGGACCAGGGTAATACGCAGTATTTT

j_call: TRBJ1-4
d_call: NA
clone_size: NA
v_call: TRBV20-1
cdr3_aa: CSARAGQRSTNEKLFF
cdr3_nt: TGCAGTGCTAGAGCCGGACAGAGGTCAACTAATGAAAAACTGTTTTTT

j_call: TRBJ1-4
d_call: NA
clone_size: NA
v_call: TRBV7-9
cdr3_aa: CASSLAGGLNEKLFF
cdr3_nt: TGTGCCAGCAGCTTGGCTGGGGGCTTAAATGAAAAACTGTTTTTT

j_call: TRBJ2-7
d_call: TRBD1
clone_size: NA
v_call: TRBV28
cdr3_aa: CASSVTGVDSYEQYF
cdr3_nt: TGTGCCAGCAGTGTGACAGGGGTCGACTCCTACGAGCAGTACTTC

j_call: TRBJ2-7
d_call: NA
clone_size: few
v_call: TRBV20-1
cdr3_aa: CSARDNRGTSYEQYF
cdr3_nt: TGCAGTGCTAGAGATAACCGGGGCACCTCCTACGAGCAGTACTTC